This is a list of T cell receptor beta chains from one sample in a study of cytomegalovirus exposure and HLA in healthy donors. The table came from immunoSEQ multiplex PCR; TCRdb's copy has only in-frame clones and leaves some out. The sample carries some 200,000 clones, about 80% recorded once. Sequenced: PBMCs. These receptor sequences come from a woman aged 35 to 49 in good health and CMV-seronegative. The CDR3 runs from the conserved cysteine through the conserved F or W. The D gene is left open where the match is weak. A row's size may be missing; if present it is once, few, many or a size class.

d_call	cdr3_length	v_call	clone_size	j_call	cdr3_nt	cdr3_aa
NA	14	TRBV19	NA	TRBJ1-1	TGTGCCAGTAAAAGCCCAGCGAGGAACACTGAAGCTTTCTTT	CASKSPARNTEAFF
NA	15	TRBV30	NA	TRBJ1-6	TGTGCCTGGAGTGTGGTCTCGGGGATCGGTTCACCCCTCCACTTT	CAWSVVSGIGSPLHF
TRBD1	17	TRBV25-1	NA	TRBJ1-4	TGTGCCAGCATGAAATCCGGGACAGGGGGAATGGGTGAAAAACTGTTTTTT	CASMKSGTGGMGEKLFF
NA	15	TRBV9	NA	TRBJ1-6	TGTGCCAGCACCCCGGACCCGGGGAATAATTCACCCCTCCACTTT	CASTPDPGNNSPLHF
TRBD1	17	TRBV11-2	NA	TRBJ1-3	TGTGCCAGCAGCACCCGCGGGACAGGTTACTCTGGAAACACCATATATTTT	CASSTRGTGYSGNTIYF
NA	12	TRBV2	NA	TRBJ2-5	TGTGCCAGCAGTGGACAGGTCGAGACCCAGTACTTC	CASSGQVETQYF
NA	15	TRBV6-1	NA	TRBJ1-2	TGTGCCAGCAGGCCGGCGGGCCAGAAATCCTATGGCTACACCTTC	CASRPAGQKSYGYTF
NA	16	TRBV21-1	NA	TRBJ2-5	TGTGCCAGCAGCAACCCTCGCAGGGAAGTTAGGGAGACCCAGTACTTC	CASSNPRREVRETQYF
TRBD1	14	TRBV7-2	NA	TRBJ1-1	TGTGCCAGCAGCATAAGACAGGGGAACACTGAAGCTTTCTTT	CASSIRQGNTEAFF
TRBD2	16	TRBV19	NA	TRBJ2-7	TGTGCCAGTAGAACCATTCTAGCGGGGGGCGAGTACGAGCAGTACTTC	CASRTILAGGEYEQYF
NA	12	TRBV30	NA	TRBJ1-4	TGTGCCTGGAGTAACAGGGAGGAAAAACTGTTTTTT	CAWSNREEKLFF
NA	15	TRBV19	NA	TRBJ1-5	TGTGCCAGTAGATGGACTGAGAATAGCAATCAGCCCCAGCATTTT	CASRWTENSNQPQHF
TRBD1	14	TRBV5-4	NA	TRBJ1-2	TGTGCCAGCAGCTTGGAACAGGGGGGCTATGGCTACACCTTC	CASSLEQGGYGYTF
NA	15	TRBV28	NA	TRBJ1-3	TGTGCCAGCAGTTTGAGGCAGGGAATCGGAAACACCATATATTTT	CASSLRQGIGNTIYF
NA	13	TRBV5-6	few	TRBJ1-1	TGTGCCAGCAACTCGCAGGGATTCACTGAAGCTTTCTTT	CASNSQGFTEAFF
TRBD2	18	TRBV7-9	NA	TRBJ2-2	TGTGCCAGCAGCCTCAGACGGCTAGCGGGGGGCTACACCGGGGAGCTGTTTTTT	CASSLRRLAGGYTGELFF
NA	15	TRBV11-3	few	TRBJ1-6	TGTGCCAGCAGCTTAATGGCACAGGCTAATTCACCCCTCCACTTT	CASSLMAQANSPLHF
TRBD1	14	TRBV6-5	NA	TRBJ2-2	TGTGCCAGCAGTTCCACAGGGGTTCCCGGGGAGCTGTTTTTT	CASSSTGVPGELFF
NA	15	TRBV6-6	NA	TRBJ2-6	TGTGCCAGCAGTACCCAGGGATCTGGGGCCAACGTCCTGACTTTC	CASSTQGSGANVLTF
TRBD1	17	TRBV7-9	NA	TRBJ1-4	TGTGCCAGCAGCAAAAGCGGGACAGGGCCGTTTAATGAAAAACTGTTTTTT	CASSKSGTGPFNEKLFF
NA	13	TRBV6-1	NA	TRBJ2-7	TGTGCCAGCAGCCAAGGACAGCCCTACGAGCAGTACTTC	CASSQGQPYEQYF
NA	16	TRBV2	NA	TRBJ2-7	TGTGCCAGCAAGCGTCCGACTTTACAGGCGAAGGGCGAGCAGTACTTC	CASKRPTLQAKGEQYF
TRBD1	14	TRBV9	NA	TRBJ1-1	TGTGCCAGCAGCTCGACAGGGGCGAACACTGAAGCTTTCTTT	CASSSTGANTEAFF
TRBD1	11	TRBV6-5	few	TRBJ2-7	TGTGCCAGCAGTTACTCGGGACAGGAGTACTTC	CASSYSGQEYF
NA	18	TRBV27	NA	TRBJ2-1	TGTGCCAGCAGTTTTAGGCCGAGTCAACCTAGCTCCTACAATGAGCAGTTCTTC	CASSFRPSQPSSYNEQFF
TRBD1	13	TRBV30	NA	TRBJ1-3	TGTGCCTGGAACAGGGGCACTGGAAACACCATATATTTT	CAWNRGTGNTIYF
NA	12	TRBV7-9	NA	TRBJ2-7	TGTTCCAGCAGCAACCACCTGGGCAAGCAGTACTTC	CSSSNHLGKQYF
NA	16	TRBV19	NA	TRBJ2-7	TGTGCCACCCTTCCTCCTATCGGGACATCTCCCTACGAGCAGTACTTC	CATLPPIGTSPYEQYF
TRBD1	13	TRBV9	NA	TRBJ1-2	TGTGCCAGCAGCCAAGAGGGGACAGCCGGCTACACCTTC	CASSQEGTAGYTF
NA	15	TRBV6-1	few	TRBJ1-5	TGTGCCAGCAGGGGGGAGGGGGGTACCAATCAGCCCCAGCATTTT	CASRGEGGTNQPQHF
NA	13	TRBV10-3	NA	TRBJ2-2	TGTGCCACCACGGGATCGAACACCGGGGAGCTGTTTTTT	CATTGSNTGELFF
TRBD1	17	TRBV5-1	NA	TRBJ2-3	TGCGCCAGCAGCGACCTAAGCGGGACAGGGGGCCCAGATACGCAGTATTTT	CASSDLSGTGGPDTQYF
TRBD2	15	TRBV28	NA	TRBJ2-5	TGTGCCAGCAGTTCAGTAGCGGGGGGCGGGGAGACCCAGTACTTC	CASSSVAGGGETQYF
TRBD1	15	TRBV6-1	NA	TRBJ1-5	TGTGCCAGCACAAAGGGACAGATCGGGGGTCAGCCCCAGCATTTT	CASTKGQIGGQPQHF
NA	13	TRBV4-3	few	TRBJ1-6	TGCGCCAGCAGCCAAAAGGAGGACTCACCCCTCCACTTT	CASSQKEDSPLHF